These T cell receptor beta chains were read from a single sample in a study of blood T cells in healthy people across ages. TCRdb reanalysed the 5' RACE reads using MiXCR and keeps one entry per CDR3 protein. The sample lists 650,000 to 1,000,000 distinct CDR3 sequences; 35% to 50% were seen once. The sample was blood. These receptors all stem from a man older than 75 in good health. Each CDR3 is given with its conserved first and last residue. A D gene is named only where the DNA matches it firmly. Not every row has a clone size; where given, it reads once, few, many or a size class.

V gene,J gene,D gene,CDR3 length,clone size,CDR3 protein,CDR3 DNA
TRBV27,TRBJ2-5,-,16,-,CASSRFGGTYQETQYF,TGTGCCAGCAGCCGTTTCGGAGGAACCTACCAAGAGACCCAGTACTTC
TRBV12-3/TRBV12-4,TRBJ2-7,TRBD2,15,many,CASSPWTSGTYEQYF,TGTGCCAGCAGCCCCTGGACTAGCGGGACCTACGAGCAGTACTTC
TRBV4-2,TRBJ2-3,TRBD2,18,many,CASSQDPWGLAITDTQYF,TGTGCCAGCAGCCAAGATCCCTGGGGACTAGCGATCACAGATACGCAGTATTTT
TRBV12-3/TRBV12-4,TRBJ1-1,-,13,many,CASSSGFNTEAFF,TGTGCCAGCAGTTCTGGGTTTAACACTGAAGCTTTCTTT
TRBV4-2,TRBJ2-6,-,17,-,CASSQEEGAGGANVLTF,TGTGCCAGCAGCCAAGAGGAGGGGGCAGGTGGGGCCAACGTCCTGACTTTC
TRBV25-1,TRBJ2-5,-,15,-,CANSDRLATLETQYF,TGTGCCAACAGTGATAGGCTAGCGACTCTGGAGACCCAGTACTTC
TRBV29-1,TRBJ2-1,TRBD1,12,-,CSVSTGVNEQFF,TGCAGCGTTTCGACAGGGGTCAATGAGCAGTTCTTC
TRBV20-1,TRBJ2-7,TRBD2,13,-,CGASPSGSYEQYF,TGCGGTGCTAGTCCTAGCGGGAGCTACGAGCAGTACTTC
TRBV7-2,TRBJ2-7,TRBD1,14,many,CASSFTGASYEQYF,TGTGCCAGCAGCTTCACAGGGGCCTCCTACGAGCAGTACTTC
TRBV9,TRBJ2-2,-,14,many,CASSAGTYTGELFF,TGTGCCAGCAGCGCAGGGACTTACACCGGGGAGCTGTTTTTT
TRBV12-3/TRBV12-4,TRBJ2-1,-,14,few,CASSGLLLYNEQFF,TGTGCCAGCAGCGGACTTCTCCTCTACAATGAGCAGTTCTTC
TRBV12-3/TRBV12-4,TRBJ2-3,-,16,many,CASSLAGIRGTDTQYF,TGTGCCAGCAGTTTGGCAGGGATCAGGGGCACAGATACGCAGTATTTT
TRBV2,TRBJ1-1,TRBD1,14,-,CASSGDRGGTEAFF,TGTGCCAGCAGTGGAGACAGGGGCGGCACTGAAGCTTTCTTT
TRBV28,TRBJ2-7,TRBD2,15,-,CASGTSGRSSYEQYF,TGTGCCAGCGGGACTAGCGGGAGATCCTCCTACGAGCAGTACTTC
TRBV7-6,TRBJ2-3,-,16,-,CASSLAVKGIRDTQYF,TGTGCCAGCAGCTTAGCGGTGAAAGGGATCAGGGATACGCAGTATTTT
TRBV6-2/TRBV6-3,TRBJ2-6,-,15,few,CASSYYSSGANVLTF,TGTGCCAGCAGTTACTACAGCTCTGGGGCCAACGTCCTGACTTTC
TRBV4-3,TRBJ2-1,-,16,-,CASSQDPARVLNEQFF,TGCGCCAGCAGCCAGGATCCCGCAAGGGTTCTAAATGAGCAGTTCTTC
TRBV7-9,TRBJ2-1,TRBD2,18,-,CASSWTSGRSFRFDEQFF,TGTGCCAGCAGCTGGACTAGCGGGAGGTCTTTTCGGTTTGATGAGCAGTTCTTC
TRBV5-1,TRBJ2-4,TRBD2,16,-,CASSSRAAGVTNIQYF,TGCGCCAGCAGCTCACGAGCGGCGGGAGTCACAAACATTCAGTACTTC
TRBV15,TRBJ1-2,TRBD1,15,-,CATSRDQGAGYGYTF,TGTGCCACCAGCAGAGATCAGGGGGCGGGGTATGGCTACACCTTC
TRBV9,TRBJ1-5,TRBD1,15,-,CASSETGVFDQPQHF,TGTGCCAGCAGCGAGACAGGGGTCTTCGATCAGCCCCAGCATTTT
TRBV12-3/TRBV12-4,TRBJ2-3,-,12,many,CASSLGSGTQYF,TGTGCCAGCAGTTTGGGTAGCGGTACGCAGTATTTT